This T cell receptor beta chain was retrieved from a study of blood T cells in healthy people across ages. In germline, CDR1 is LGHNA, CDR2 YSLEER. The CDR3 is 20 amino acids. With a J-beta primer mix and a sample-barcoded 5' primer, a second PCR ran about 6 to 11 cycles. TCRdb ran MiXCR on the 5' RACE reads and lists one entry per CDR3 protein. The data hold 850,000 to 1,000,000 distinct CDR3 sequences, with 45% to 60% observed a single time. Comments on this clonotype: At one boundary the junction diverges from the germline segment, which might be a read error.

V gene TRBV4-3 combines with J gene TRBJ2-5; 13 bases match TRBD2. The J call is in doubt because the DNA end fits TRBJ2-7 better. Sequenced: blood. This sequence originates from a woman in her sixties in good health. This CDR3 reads CASSQAINPGLAGLAYEQYF. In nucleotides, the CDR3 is TGCGCCAGTAGCCAAGCTATTAATCCGGGACTAGCGGGACTTGCCTACGAGCAGTACTTC.